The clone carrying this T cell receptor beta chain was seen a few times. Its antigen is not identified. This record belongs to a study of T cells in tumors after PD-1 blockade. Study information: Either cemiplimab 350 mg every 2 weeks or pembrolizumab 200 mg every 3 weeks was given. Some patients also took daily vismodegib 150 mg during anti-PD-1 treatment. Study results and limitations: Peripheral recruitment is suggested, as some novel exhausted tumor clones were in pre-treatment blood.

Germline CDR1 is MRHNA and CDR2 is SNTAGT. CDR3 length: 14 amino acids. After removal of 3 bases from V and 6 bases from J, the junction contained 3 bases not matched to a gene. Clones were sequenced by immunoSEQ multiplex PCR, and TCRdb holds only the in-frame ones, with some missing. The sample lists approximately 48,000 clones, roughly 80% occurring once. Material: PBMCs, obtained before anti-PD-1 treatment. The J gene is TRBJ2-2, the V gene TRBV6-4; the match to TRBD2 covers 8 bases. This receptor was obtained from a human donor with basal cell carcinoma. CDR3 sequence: CASSEAGDAGELFF. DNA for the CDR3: TGTGCCAGCAGTGAAGCGGGGGACGCCGGGGAGCTGTTTTTT.